This TCR beta chain was obtained from a study of cytomegalovirus exposure and HLA in healthy donors. Whole-study context: In terms of ancestry, the Caucasian-associated cluster contained about four fifths of the roughly 400 genotyped donors.

PCR primers comprised 60 Vbeta and 13 Jbeta primers. Profiling relied on immunoSEQ multiplex PCR, and the TCRdb table lists in-frame clones only, not all of them. The repertoire consists of approximately 140,000 clones, with around 78% occurring once and the leading ten covering under 2%. With respect to this clone: Its antigen remains unidentified.

V lost 4 bases, J lost 4 bases, and 12 bases stayed unmatched. CDR1 and CDR2 (germline): KGHSH, LQKENI. The CDR3 covers 18 residues. Study results and limitations: Later work found that TCR association rates differed between HLA loci; DRB1 had the most and HLA-C the fewest.

Material: PBMCs. V usage is TRBV18 and J usage is TRBJ2-1; TRBD2 agrees at 11 bases. This sequence originates from a woman under 30 in good health and CMV-seronegative. The CDR3 DNA follows: TGTGCCAGCTCACTTTCTGGGGCTAGCGGGGGGCCATACAATGAGCAGTTCTTC. Its protein product is CASSLSGASGGPYNEQFF.